This T cell receptor beta chain stems from a study of tumor and adjacent non-tumor tissue in lung cancer (dated by TCRdb to the late 2010s). As for the study more broadly: Of the cohort, 11 to 12 patients had adenocarcinoma, 2 had squamous cell carcinoma and 1 had small cell lung cancer. Bulk TCRbeta repertoires were compared between lung tumor tissue and matched distant non-tumor lung tissue obtained from 15 lung cancer patients. For each patient, one tumor sample and one normal lung sample were taken, giving around 30 paired specimens that underwent TCRbeta CDR3 sequencing. Ages among the roughly 15 patients ranged from roughly 31 to 80 years, there were approximately 10 men and 5 women, and disease was at TNM stage I to III. A total of 95 million to 150 million productive TCRbeta reads were generated by sequencing, corresponding to an average of roughly 4 million reads per sample. General conclusions and limits of the study: Significantly higher TCR diversity was found in younger patients, and higher tumor TCR diversity was associated with shorter overall and disease-free survival. The top 100 clones made up a significantly larger cumulative share of the repertoire in normal lung than in tumor tissue. The sequencing platform is not named in the methods, and unique molecular identifiers are not mentioned. Because peripheral blood was not sequenced, blood TCRbeta repertoires in the lung cancer patients of the study were not examined. Only around 14 patients were in the cohort, and the authors stated that larger samples and more detailed clinical data are needed. Tumor tissue showed significantly higher TCR diversity (inverse Simpson) than normal lung tissue, at about 400 vs 150 (P = 0.0075, Mann-Whitney U test).

RNA was isolated from bulk, unsorted tissue, and RNA quality was assessed with a NanoDrop ND-1000 and an Agilent 2100. Newly diagnosed lung cancer patients without prior chemotherapy who had been admitted for thoracic surgery in China between August and November 2014 were enrolled as donors. The study excluded patients who had received radiotherapy or chemotherapy before or who had another cancer at the same time. Surgical tissue pieces of about 1-2.2 cm3 were preserved in RNAlater solution and were kept at -80 degrees C until use. Libraries were made using multiplex PCR. This sample was sequenced with an Illumina HiSeq 2500. TCRbeta libraries were constructed through three rounds of nested PCR with primers (Table S4) according to protocols modified from ARM-PCR. PCR products of 200-500 bp were gel-excised and purified with the QIAquick gel extraction kit before sequencing. Turning to the authors' computational methods: Reads were cleaned using Trimmomatic, were merged into complete CDR3 sequences using FLASH, and were assigned to V(D)J germline segments using MiTCR. Clonal diversity was computed as the inverse Simpson's index with VDJtools. In-frame sequences lacking a premature stop codon were counted as productive reads. The public sequencing data were trimmed at Q25 with fastp and processed into clonotypes with MiXCR by TCRdb, which kept only in-frame beta chains. Every entry covers one CDR3 protein and lists the most common genes and DNA from its rows. The V and J calls come from TCRdb's annotation, not from the publication. This sample is represented by approximately 70,000 distinct CDR3 sequences; around 73% of them were singletons. In total, the top ten clones hold 28% of the sample.

Worth noting for this clonotype: Its antigen specificity is not known. It is likely a read error, because the conserved phenylalanine at the end of the CDR3 is missing.

This TCR came from a man in his 60s with non-small cell lung cancer. Sequenced material: lung tumor tissue.

DNA sequence: TGCAGCGTCAGGGACGGGGGTTCTATTAATGAGCAGTTCTTG. Translated, it reads CSVRDGGSINEQFL. The V gene is TRBV29-1 and the J gene is TRBJ2-1, with a tentative D gene TRBD2 over 6 matching bases. V was cut back by 6 bases and J by 7 bases, leaving a gap of 19 bases between them. The CDR3 length is 14 residues, termini included. Only the CDR3 portion is preserved as DNA: 42 bases, with reading frame beginning at the first base. CDR1 SQVTM and CDR2 ANQGSEA were looked up in the germline V gene.